Each of the 28 T cell receptor beta chains below was sequenced from the same sample in a study of OX40 agonist ivuxolimab in advanced cancers. Using immunoSEQ multiplex PCR, the repertoire was profiled, and TCRdb retains in-frame clones only, with some absent. The sample lists 60,000 to 65,000 clones, less than 95% seen once, with 0.35% to 0.55% in the top ten. This specimen consisted of CD4+ or CD8+ T cells sorted from blood, obtained in a trial of the OX40 agonist ivuxolimab. The receptor set was obtained from an adult with an advanced solid tumor such as melanoma, head and neck, liver or kidney cancer.

The V gene is TRBV14, the J gene TRBJ2-1; D gene unclear. There are 14 residues in the CDR3. Germline V lookup: CDR1 SGHDN, CDR2 FVKESK. V was clipped by 0 bases and J by 4 bases, with 7 bases between them. The CDR3 sequence is CASSQDRSYNEQFF. The CDR3 nucleotides read TGTGCCAGCAGCCAAGACCGGTCGTACAATGAGCAGTTCTTC.

The V and J genes are TRBV5-4 and TRBJ1-4, with 8 bases lining up with TRBD1. Trimming cost V 0 bases and J 1 base; bases outside gene matches: 8. Germline assignment: CDR1 SGHNT and CDR2 YYREEE (reference sequence). This CDR3 is 18 amino acids long. The CDR3 DNA reads TGTGCCAGCAGCTTGGGAGGGACAGGTGGTCTAACTAATGAAAAACTGTTTTTT. It specifies CASSLGGTGGLTNEKLFF.

The V and J genes are TRBV15 and TRBJ2-1; TRBD2 matches 12 bases. From germline, CDR1 is LNHNV and CDR2 YYDKDF (reference sequence). CDR3 length equals 17 residues. V was clipped by 0 bases and J by 10 bases; unmatched bases: 10. CDR3 sequence reads: CATSRDLSTSGRNEQFF. The CDR3 DNA reads as TGTGCCACCAGCAGAGATCTGAGTACTAGCGGGAGGAACGAGCAGTTCTTC.

This clone has a single count. The V call is TRBV5-1, the J call TRBJ2-3; D tentatively fits TRBD1 or TRBD2 (5 bases each). CDR3 length: 15 residues. The V end lost 4 bases, the J end lost 1 base, and 13 bases lay between the germline ends. The germline CDR1 and CDR2 sequences are SGHRS and YFSETQ. Here the CDR3 reads CASSPSRDRTDTQYF. For the CDR3, the DNA is TGCGCCAGCAGCCCCTCCCGGGACCGCACAGATACGCAGTATTTT.

V gene TRBV29-1 combines with J gene TRBJ2-1, with TRBD2 as a possible D gene (5 bases). V was trimmed by 2 bases and J by 5 bases, leaving 16 bases between them. Germline V gene data show CDR1 as SQVTM and CDR2 as ANQGSEA. The CDR3 spans 15 residues. DNA of the CDR3: TGCAGCGTTGAACTTGCTGGCGCGGGTCACAATGAGCAGTTCTTC. Translating it yields CSVELAGAGHNEQFF.

In DNA, the CDR3 is TGCGCCAGTGCATCGAACACTGAAGCTTTCTTT. Translated, it gives CASASNTEAFF. V usage is TRBV5-1 and J usage is TRBJ1-1; D uncertain. Germline V gene sequence: CDR1 SGHRS, CDR2 YFSETQ. CDR3 length: 11 amino acids. The V end was cut by 8 bases, the J end by 1 base, with 6 bases between.

J is TRBJ1-3 and V is TRBV6-5; D is uncertain. Per the germline V gene, CDR1 is MNHEY and CDR2 is SVGAGI. This CDR3 is built from 16 residues. V was clipped by 0 bases and J by 0 bases, with 9 bases between them. Here the CDR3 DNA reads TGTGCCAGCAGTTACTCAGGCCGATACTCTGGAAACACCATATATTTT. The encoded protein is CASSYSGRYSGNTIYF.

This rearrangement joins TRBV11-3 to TRBJ2-7, with D possibly called TRBD1 or TRBD2 (5 bases each). The germline gives CDR1 SGHNT, CDR2 YENEEA. Trimming removed 5 bases at V and 0 bases at J, with 17 bases between. CDR3 length: 16 amino acids. The CDR3 DNA follows: TGTGCCAGCAGCCACCGCTTGGGGGAGCGCTCCTACGAGCAGTACTTC. It yields the protein CASSHRLGERSYEQYF.

The CDR3 is CASSEVFTASNQPQHF. CDR3 sequence (DNA): TGTGCCAGCAGTGAAGTTTTTACTGCTAGCAATCAGCCCCAGCATTTT. The chain is built from TRBV6-1 and TRBJ1-5; D remains unclear. V was clipped by 1 base and J by 0 bases, with 10 bases between them. CDR1 and CDR2 (germline): MNHNS, SASEGT. This CDR3 is 16 amino acids long.

The CDR3 sequence is CASSFDRLYEQYF. In DNA, the CDR3 is TGTGCCAGCAGCTTCGACCGACTCTACGAGCAGTACTTC. The genes are TRBV7-2 and TRBJ2-7; unclear D gene. CDR1 SGHTA and CDR2 FQGNSA come from the germline V gene. CDR3 length: 13 amino acids. Trimming cost V 3 bases and J 3 bases, with 9 bases left between them.

In its sample, this clone was seen once. The chain employs TRBV5-4 and TRBJ1-2; a possible D gene is TRBD1 (6 bases). The CDR3 runs to 13 residues. Between the trimmed V and J ends, which lost 0 bases and 3 bases, there was a span of 6 bases. Per the germline V gene, CDR1 is SGHNT and CDR2 is YYREEE (reference sequence). The CDR3 sequence is CASSLDRDYGYTF. The CDR3 DNA reads as TGTGCCAGCAGCTTGGACAGGGACTATGGCTACACCTTC.

The chain combines TRBV5-4 with TRBJ2-1; 11 nucleotides match TRBD2. The germline V gene has CDR1 SGHNT and CDR2 YYREEE (reference sequence). The CDR3 extends over 16 amino acids. V was clipped by 3 bases and J by 5 bases; unmatched bases: 7. The CDR3 bases are TGTGCCAGCAGCTCTGGGACTAGCGGAGGGAACAATGAGCAGTTCTTC. Amino acids: CASSSGTSGGNNEQFF.

The CDR3 DNA reads TGTGCCAGCAGCTTGGGGGACAGACTTGGAAACACCATATATTTT. Residues: CASSLGDRLGNTIYF. The chain carries TRBV7-6 and TRBJ1-3; 7 bases are a match to TRBD1. CDR1 and CDR2 from the germline V gene are SGHVS and FNYEAQ. Trimming took 3 bases from V and 3 from J; bases not matched to a gene: 5. The CDR3 totals 15 residues.

The J gene is TRBJ1-5, the V gene TRBV5-5, with D perhaps matching TRBD1 (5 bases). Germline V gives CDR1 SGHKS, CDR2 YYEKEE (reference sequence). The CDR3 consists of 14 residues. V lost 2 bases to trimming and J lost 1 base, with 7 bases between them. The CDR3 DNA follows: TGTGCCAGCAGCTTATGGGACAGCAATCAGCCCCAGCATTTT. This sequence encodes CASSLWDSNQPQHF.

This sequence joins TRBV9 and TRBJ2-6, with D tentatively TRBD1 (7 bases). V lost 4 bases, J lost 0 bases, and 14 bases lay in between. From germline, CDR1 is SGDLS and CDR2 YYNGEE. The CDR3 totals 17 residues. This chain's CDR3 is CASSPGDRRSGANVLTF. The CDR3 nucleotides are TGTGCCAGCAGCCCGGGGGACAGACGCTCTGGGGCCAACGTCCTGACTTTC.

This chain uses TRBV4-1 with TRBJ2-7; D not certain. The CDR3 has 15 amino acids. Germline CDR1 and CDR2: MGHRA and YSYEKL. V was trimmed by 1 base and J by 0 bases, leaving 10 bases between them. The CDR3 spells CASSQGHSSSYEQYF. CDR3 DNA: TGCGCCAGCAGCCAAGGGCACTCGAGCTCCTACGAGCAGTACTTC.

This chain links TRBV10-1 with TRBJ2-1, with TRBD2 matching over 12 bases. Germline V gene lookup returns CDR1 WNHNN and CDR2 SYGVQD (reference sequence). CDR3 length equals 15 residues. The V gene end was trimmed by 5 bases and the J gene end by 9 bases; junction bases not matched to a gene: 8. The CDR3 DNA reads TGCGCCAGCAGTCAACGACTAGCGGGAGACGCTGAGCAGTTCTTC. Encoded protein: CASSQRLAGDAEQFF.

This clone appeared once. This chain connects TRBV19 to TRBJ2-1, with D tentatively TRBD2 (6 bases). CDR1 and CDR2 (germline): LNHDA, SQIVND (reference sequence). The germline V and J ends were trimmed by 7 bases and 6 bases, with 16 bases remaining between them. This CDR3 has 14 residues. In DNA, the CDR3 is TGTGCCAGTACGAGGTCTAGCGCTTTCAATGAGCAGTTCTTC. It specifies CASTRSSAFNEQFF.

This chain joins TRBV5-1 and TRBJ2-3; 9 bases map to TRBD2. This CDR3 spans 15 amino acids. Per germline, CDR1 SGHRS and CDR2 YFSETQ. The V segment lost 0 bases and the J segment 3 bases; nucleotides outside the gene matches: 2. The CDR3 coding sequence is TGCGCCAGCAGCTTGGACGCGGGAGGGACAGATACGCAGTATTTT. This gives the protein CASSLDAGGTDTQYF.

The chain couples TRBV5-6 to TRBJ1-5, with D uncertain. The V end lost 1 base, the J end lost 4 bases, and 12 bases lay between the germline ends. The germline gives CDR1 SGHDT, CDR2 YYEEEE. The CDR3 runs 15 residues. CDR3 in DNA: TGTGCCAGCAGCTTGCGGGGTACCCTAAATCAGCCCCAGCATTTT. Residues: CASSLRGTLNQPQHF.

This rearrangement joins TRBV14 to TRBJ2-1, with D tentatively TRBD2 (5 bases). Trimming took 3 bases from V and 8 from J, leaving 20 bases between them. This CDR3 spans 16 amino acids. The V gene's germline CDR1 is SGHDN and CDR2 FVKESK. This chain's CDR3 is CASSHHPSRARDEQFF. CDR3 DNA sequence: TGTGCCAGCAGCCACCATCCCTCGCGGGCACGGGATGAGCAGTTCTTC.

The V gene is TRBV19, the J gene TRBJ2-1, with 7 bases fitting TRBD1. Germline V gene data show CDR1 as LNHDA and CDR2 as SQIVND (reference sequence). V lost 4 bases and J lost 5; bases outside the gene matches: 2. The CDR3 spans 13 residues. In DNA, the CDR3 is TGTGCCAGTAGTACCGGACAGGACAATGAGCAGTTCTTC. Amino acid sequence: CASSTGQDNEQFF.

This chain uses TRBV28 with TRBJ1-4; D is unclear. Between the trimmed V and J ends, which lost 6 bases and 6 bases, there was a span of 8 bases. Germline V gene sequence: CDR1 MDHEN, CDR2 SYDVKM. This CDR3 has 12 amino acids. The CDR3 is CASRNLDEKLFF. The CDR3 DNA reads TGTGCCAGCAGGAACCTAGATGAAAAACTGTTTTTT.

The table lists this clone with a count of one. The chain combines TRBV10-3 with TRBJ2-7, with 8 bases aligning to TRBD1. The germline V gene has CDR1 ENHRY and CDR2 SYGVKD. The J segment lost 6 bases and the V segment lost 11 bases, leaving 9 bases of the junction unmatched. The CDR3 covers 12 residues. The DNA for the CDR3 is TGTGCCGTAGGACAGGGTCTGGCCGAGCAGTACTTC. This gives the protein CAVGQGLAEQYF.

The chain joins TRBV7-2 to TRBJ2-7; 7 nucleotides match TRBD1. The length of the CDR3 is 14 residues. Germline CDR1 is SGHTA and CDR2 is FQGNSA. V was clipped by 1 base and J by 3 bases; unmatched bases: 3. This CDR3 is CASSLGDSLYEQYF. CDR3 sequence (DNA): TGTGCCAGCAGCTTAGGGGACAGTCTCTACGAGCAGTACTTC. The full variable domain, with the rest looked up from reference TRBV7-2 and TRBJ2-7, is GAGVSQSPSNKVTEKGKDVELRCDPISGHTALYWYRQSLGQGLEFLIYFQGNSAPDKSGLPSDRFSAERTGGSVSTLTIQRTQQEDSAVYLCASSLGDSLYEQYFGPGTRLTVT.

This clone appeared once. The V call is TRBV7-9, the J call TRBJ1-1, with 12 nucleotides matching TRBD1. The germline CDR1 and CDR2 sequences are SEHNR and FQNEAQ (reference sequence). CDR3 length: 18 residues. V dropped 8 bases and J dropped 4; count of bases not matched to a gene: 17. The CDR3 loop reads CASGHPPGTGGGITEAFF. DNA for the CDR3: TGTGCCAGCGGCCACCCTCCCGGGACAGGGGGCGGGATCACTGAAGCTTTCTTT.

The rearrangement links TRBV30 to TRBJ1-3, with 7 bases matching TRBD1. Trimming removed 7 bases from V and 2 bases from J; junction bases left unmatched: 5. Per the germline V gene, CDR1 is GTSNPN and CDR2 is SVGIG (reference sequence). This CDR3 has 13 amino acids. Written as DNA, the CDR3 is TGTGCCTTCGACAGGGCGGCTGGAAACACCATATATTTT. Protein: CAFDRAAGNTIYF.

The chain has TRBV5-6 and TRBJ2-2; D is uncertain. The CDR3 is 12 amino acids. The germline CDR1 and CDR2 sequences are SGHDT and YYEEEE. V lost 3 bases and J 7 bases, leaving 7 bases between the germline ends. DNA of the CDR3: TGTGCCAGCAGCTCTACCGGCGGGGAGCTGTTTTTT. The encoded protein is CASSSTGGELFF.